Shown below are 21 T cell receptor beta chains from a single sample sequenced in a study of T cells after posttransplantation cyclophosphamide. Measured with immunoSEQ multiplex PCR; TCRdb has only the in-frame clones, and not every one. Sampling found more than 40,000 clones, none seen once. The sequenced sample was PBMCs. These receptors all stem from a middle-aged man in good health, CMV-negative, and a related stem cell transplant donor.

Ten or more counts support this clone. The chain links TRBV5-4 to TRBJ2-7, with 10 bases lining up with TRBD1. Trimming cost V 0 bases and J 5 bases; bases outside gene matches: 2. CDR3 length equals 14 residues. Germline CDR1 SGHNT, CDR2 YYREEE (reference sequence). The CDR3 DNA follows: TGTGCCAGCAGCTTGGGGGACAGGGGTCACGAGCAGTACTTC. The encoded protein is CASSLGDRGHEQYF.

This clone was picked up a small number of times. The chain joins TRBV27 to TRBJ2-5; TRBD2 agrees at 13 bases. CDR3 length: 14 amino acids. Germline CDR1 reads MNHEY; CDR2 reads SMNVEV (reference sequence). V lost 9 bases, J lost 11 bases, and 12 bases stayed unmatched. The CDR3 loop is CASLPGGLAGEQYF. The DNA for the CDR3 is TGTGCCAGTCTACCTGGCGGACTAGCGGGAGAGCAGTACTTC.

This clone was seen many times. V is TRBV5-6 and J is TRBJ1-5; 7 nucleotides match TRBD1. V shed 2 bases, J shed 2 bases, and the junction held 7 bases outside the gene matches. The CDR3 sequence is 16 residues long. The germline V gene has CDR1 SGHDT and CDR2 YYEEEE. DNA of the CDR3: TGTGCCAGCAGCTTTTACGACGGACAGGGCAATCAGCCCCAGCATTTT. Protein: CASSFYDGQGNQPQHF.

This clone was seen at least ten times. The V gene is TRBV11-3, the J gene TRBJ2-2; no definite D call. This CDR3 is 14 amino acids long. V lost 2 bases and J 2 bases, leaving 6 bases between the germline ends. CDR1 is SGHNT and CDR2 is YENEEA in the germline V gene. In nucleotides, the CDR3 is TGTGCCAGCAGCTTACTCACTAACACCGGGGAGCTGTTTTTT. Protein sequence: CASSLLTNTGELFF.

This clone was found many times. The chain has TRBV5-1 and TRBJ1-1; 10 bases match TRBD1. Trimming took 3 bases from V and 7 from J; bases not matched to a gene: 6. Per germline, CDR1 SGHRS and CDR2 YFSETQ. The CDR3 loop spans 14 amino acids. The CDR3 region has the DNA TGCGCCAGCAGCTGGGGGACAGGGGCAGATGAAGCTTTCTTT. Its translation: CASSWGTGADEAFF. Supplemented by reference TRBV5-1 and TRBJ1-1, the full variable domain reads KAGVTQTPRYLIKTRGQQVTLSCSPISGHRSVSWYQQTPGQGLQFLFEYFSETQRNKGNFPGRFSGRQFSNSRSEMNVSTLELGDSALYLCASSWGTGADEAFFGQGTRLTVV.

This clone was seen many times. The chain has TRBV2 and TRBJ2-5; 9 nucleotides align to TRBD2. Germline values: CDR1 SNHLY, CDR2 FYNNEI. This CDR3 contains 15 residues. V was pared by 8 bases and J by 1 base, with 8 bases of the junction left unmatched. The CDR3 region is CASRGLAGFQETQYF. The CDR3 nucleotides are TGTGCCAGCCGCGGGCTAGCGGGATTCCAAGAGACCCAGTACTTC.

This clone was observed at least ten times. The rearrangement joins TRBV7-3 to TRBJ1-1; possible D gene TRBD1, 5 bases. Germline V gene sequence: CDR1 SGHTA, CDR2 FQGTGA. The CDR3 runs to 17 residues. Trimming shortened V by 1 base and J by 10 bases, and 25 bases separated the two germline ends. The CDR3 loop reads CASSLMRRIGGGRGAFF. For the CDR3, the DNA is TGTGCCAGCAGCTTAATGAGGCGTATTGGGGGGGGTAGGGGAGCTTTCTTT.

The chain has TRBV28 and TRBJ2-5; the match to TRBD2 covers 10 bases. The J call may not be correct, given that the DNA end is closer to TRBJ2-7. The CDR3 is made up of 16 amino acids. Germline CDR1 MDHEN, CDR2 SYDVKM. The CDR3 region is CASSPHGTSDSYEQYF. CDR3 coding DNA: TGTGCCAGCAGTCCCCACGGGACTAGCGACTCCTACGAGCAGTACTTC.

This clone came up many times. Here the CDR3 DNA reads TGTGCCAGTAGTACACTAGCGGGAGTGGATGAGCAGTTCTTC. Translating gives CASSTLAGVDEQFF. The chain uses TRBV19 and TRBJ2-1; 11 bases agree with TRBD2. The V and J ends lost 4 bases and 8 bases, in that order; junction bases with no gene match: 4. From germline, CDR1 is LNHDA and CDR2 SQIVND (reference sequence). The length of the CDR3 is 14 residues. Filled out from reference TRBV19 and TRBJ2-1, the complete variable domain reads DGGITQSPKYLFRKEGQNVTLSCEQNLNHDAMYWYRQDPGQGLRLIYYSQIVNDFQKGDIAEGYSVSREKKESFPLTVTSAQKNPTAFYLCASSTLAGVDEQFFGPGTRLTVL.

This clone was seen many times. The rearrangement uses TRBV5-4 and TRBJ2-7, with no clear D. Germline values: CDR1 SGHNT, CDR2 YYREEE (reference sequence). The CDR3 is 15 residues long. Deletions cut 3 bases from V and 0 bases from J, with 13 bases between. CDR3 DNA sequence: TGTGCCAGCAGCTCCGAACTTGGTTTCTCCTACGAGCAGTACTTC. It encodes CASSSELGFSYEQYF.

Many counts were recorded for this clone. V is TRBV7-8 and J is TRBJ1-1; maybe TRBD1 (6 bases). The ends were cut back, 3 bases at V and 2 bases at J, with 19 bases in the middle. The CDR3 extends over 17 amino acids. Germline CDR1 reads SGHVS; CDR2 reads FQNEAQ. CDR3 in amino acids: CASSFVQGFGLNTEAFF. The DNA for the CDR3 is TGTGCCAGCAGCTTCGTGCAGGGGTTTGGGCTCAACACTGAAGCTTTCTTT.

This clone was detected ten times or more. The chain carries TRBV4-3 and TRBJ1-2; D is undetermined. Germline CDR1 is LGHNA and CDR2 is YSLEER. Trimming took off 0 bases at V and 5 bases at J, with 7 bases between the two ends. The CDR3 sequence is 13 residues long. This chain's CDR3 is CASSQEDQYGYTF. The DNA of the CDR3 is TGCGCCAGCAGCCAAGAAGATCAGTATGGCTACACCTTC.

Ten or more counts support this clone. The chain couples TRBV20-1 to TRBJ2-7, with D hard to call. Germline V gives CDR1 DFQATT, CDR2 SNEGSKA (reference sequence). Trimming pared 5 bases from V and 4 bases from J, leaving 9 bases between. This CDR3 region has 11 residues. The CDR3 spells CSARNTYEQYF. DNA of the CDR3: TGCAGTGCTCGAAATACATACGAGCAGTACTTC.

This clone was seen repeatedly, ten times or more. This chain joins TRBV28 and TRBJ2-3; 7 bases are shared with TRBD2. The germline V gene has CDR1 MDHEN and CDR2 SYDVKM. The CDR3 is 16 amino acids. V shed 3 bases and J 2 bases; nucleotides not matched to a gene: 8. The CDR3 here is CASSLVSSGFTDTQYF. In DNA form, the CDR3 reads TGTGCCAGCAGTTTGGTGTCTAGCGGATTCACAGATACGCAGTATTTT.

There are many counts of this clone. The J gene is TRBJ1-2, the V gene TRBV11-3; D possibly corresponds to TRBD1 (5 bases). V was clipped by 3 bases and J by 5 bases, with 10 bases between them. This CDR3 is built from 13 residues. Germline CDR1 and CDR2: SGHNT and YENEEA. Here the CDR3 reads CASSFPRGYGYTF. The CDR3 nucleotides read TGTGCCAGCAGCTTCCCCCGGGGGTATGGCTACACCTTC. Complete variable domain (other parts from reference TRBV11-3 and TRBJ1-2): EAGVVQSPRYKIIEKKQPVAFWCNPISGHNTLYWYLQNLGQGPELLIRYENEEAVDDSQLPKDRFSAERLKGVDSTLKIQPAELGDSAVYLCASSFPRGYGYTFGSGTRLTVV.

This clone was recorded many times. The chain joins TRBV15 to TRBJ2-5; tentatively, D is TRBD1 (5 bases). Trimming took 1 base from V and 2 from J, leaving 14 bases between them. Germline CDR1 reads LNHNV; CDR2 reads YYDKDF (reference sequence). This CDR3 is built from 16 residues. CDR3 nucleotide sequence: TGTGCCACCAGCAGAGTTCAGGGCCTGTATCAAGAGACCCAGTACTTC. Translated: CATSRVQGLYQETQYF.

V gene TRBV9 combines with J gene TRBJ2-1, with D perhaps matching TRBD1 (5 bases). Germline CDR1 SGDLS, CDR2 YYNGEE. Trimming left V 0 bases short and J 10 bases short, with 14 bases between. This CDR3 comprises 14 residues. As DNA, the CDR3 is TGTGCCAGCAGCGTAGTGGGATGGGGCGTGGAGCAGTTCTTC. Translation gives CASSVVGWGVEQFF.

This clone showed up many times. The chain uses TRBV9 and TRBJ2-5; possible D gene TRBD2, 5 bases. Germline-derived CDR1 and CDR2 are SGDLS and YYNGEE. There are 13 residues in the CDR3. Trimming cost V 0 bases and J 4 bases, with 7 bases left between them. The DNA for the CDR3 is TGTGCCAGCAGCGTAGCTCTAGCAGAGACCCAGTACTTC. It encodes CASSVALAETQYF.

Ten or more counts support this clone. This sequence joins TRBV5-6 and TRBJ2-3; a weak D match, TRBD1 (5 bases). Per the germline V gene, CDR1 is SGHDT and CDR2 is YYEEEE. The CDR3 sequence is 16 residues long. Between the trimmed V and J ends, which lost 3 bases and 1 base, there was a span of 15 bases. CDR3 coding DNA: TGTGCCAGCAGCTCCATCCAGGGCAGGGGCACAGATACGCAGTATTTT. Protein product: CASSSIQGRGTDTQYF.

In its sample, this clone was seen many times. CDR3 sequence (DNA): TGTGCCAGCAGCCCAACAGGGTTCCGGGGCGAGCAGTACTTC. Residues: CASSPTGFRGEQYF. The gene calls are TRBV7-2 and TRBJ2-7, with D possibly TRBD1 on 6 matching bases. In germline, CDR1 is SGHTA, CDR2 FQGNSA. CDR3 length equals 14 residues. The V and J ends lost 5 bases and 6 bases respectively, with 17 bases between them.

This clone has at least ten counts. V usage is TRBV27 and J usage is TRBJ2-7; D might be TRBD2 (6 bases). Germline CDR1 is MNHEY and CDR2 is SMNVEV (reference sequence). The length of the CDR3 is 13 residues. V shed 2 bases and J shed 1 base, with 6 bases lying between them. CDR3 nucleotides: TGTGCCAGCAGTTTAGCGGGATCCTACGAGCAGTACTTC. It yields the protein CASSLAGSYEQYF.